This T cell receptor (beta chain) came from a study of T-cell memory formation after mild COVID-19. Notes on the study in general: The study detected some responding clones in pre-infection memory, suggesting cross-reactive memory joined. Chiefly within CM and EM were the contracting CD4+ clones; CD8+ ones were within EMRA.

Concerning this clonotype: Its specificity is unknown.

Constant-segment primers and 5'RACE yielded cDNA libraries for TCR alpha and TCR beta, each carrying sample barcodes and UMIs. MiXCR, applied by TCRdb to the 5' RACE reads, yields one record per CDR3 protein. The sample has a few hundred thousand distinct CDR3 sequences; 15% to 20% are singletons. The sequence came from a man aged 18-30 years who had mild COVID-19 (a few samples of this study predate the infection). Cell type and time point are not known. Sequenced sample: PBMCs or a T cell subset sorted from them (not recorded which).

CDR3 protein: CASSLVETGAANYGYTF. Written as DNA, the CDR3 is TGTGCCAGCAGCCTTGTTGAGACAGGGGCCGCGAACTATGGCTACACCTTC. This chain links TRBV6-2 or TRBV6-3 with TRBJ1-2; 8 bases align to TRBD1. V was clipped by 6 bases and J by 2 bases; unmatched bases: 14. The germline CDR1 and CDR2 sequences are MNHEY and SVGEGT. This CDR3 comprises 17 residues.